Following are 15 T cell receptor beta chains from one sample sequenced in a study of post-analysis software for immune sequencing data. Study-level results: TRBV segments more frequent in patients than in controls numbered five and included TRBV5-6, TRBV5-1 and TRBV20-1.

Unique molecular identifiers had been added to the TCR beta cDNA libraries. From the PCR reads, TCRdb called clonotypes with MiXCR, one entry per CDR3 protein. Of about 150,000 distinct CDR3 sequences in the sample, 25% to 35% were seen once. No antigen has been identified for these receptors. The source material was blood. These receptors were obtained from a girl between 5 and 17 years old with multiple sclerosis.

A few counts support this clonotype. The CDR3: CASSPLTLQGEQFF. CDR3 DNA sequence: TGCGCCAGCAGCCCATTGACCCTTCAGGGTGAGCAGTTCTTC. This chain uses TRBV5-1 with TRBJ2-1, with a weak D call TRBD1 (5 bases). Looked up from germline, CDR1 is SGHRS and CDR2 is YFSETQ. The CDR3 consists of 14 residues. Deletions cut 4 bases from V and 9 bases from J, with 17 bases between.

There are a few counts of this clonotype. CDR3 region: CASSSDRGLLGEQFF. The CDR3 nucleotides are TGTGCCAGCAGCTCGGACAGGGGCCTGTTAGGTGAGCAGTTCTTC. This chain connects TRBV11-3 to TRBJ2-1; 9 bases map to TRBD1. The CDR3 spans 15 residues. Germline loops: CDR1 SGHNT, CDR2 YENEEA. V was clipped by 4 bases and J by 9 bases; unmatched bases: 10.

CDR3 residues: CASSESRGSYGYTF. The CDR3 nucleotides read TGTGCCAGCAGTGAATCTCGAGGGAGCTATGGCTACACCTTC. The genes are TRBV25-1 and TRBJ1-2; D gene ambiguous. The germline CDR1 and CDR2 sequences are MGHDK and SYGVNS. The CDR3 totals 14 residues. V was shortened by 1 base and J by 4 bases, with 10 bases between the two germline ends.

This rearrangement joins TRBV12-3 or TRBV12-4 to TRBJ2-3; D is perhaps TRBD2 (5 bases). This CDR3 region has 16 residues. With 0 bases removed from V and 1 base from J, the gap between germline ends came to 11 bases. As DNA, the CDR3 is TGTGCCAGCAGTTTAGCTGGGGTTAGCGGCACAGATACGCAGTATTTT. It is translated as CASSLAGVSGTDTQYF.

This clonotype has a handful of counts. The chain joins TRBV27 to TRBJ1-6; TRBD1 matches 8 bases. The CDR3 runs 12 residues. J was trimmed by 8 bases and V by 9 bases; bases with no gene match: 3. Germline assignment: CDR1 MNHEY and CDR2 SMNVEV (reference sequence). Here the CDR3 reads CASSTGDSPLHF. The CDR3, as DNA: TGTGCCAGTTCGACAGGGGATTCACCCCTCCACTTT.

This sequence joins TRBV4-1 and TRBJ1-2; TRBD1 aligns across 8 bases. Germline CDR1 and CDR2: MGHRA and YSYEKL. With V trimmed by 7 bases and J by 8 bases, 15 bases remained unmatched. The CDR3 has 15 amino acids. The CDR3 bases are TGCGCCAGCAATCCGGGACAGGCCTCTTGGGGCGGCTACACCTTC. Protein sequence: CASNPGQASWGGYTF.

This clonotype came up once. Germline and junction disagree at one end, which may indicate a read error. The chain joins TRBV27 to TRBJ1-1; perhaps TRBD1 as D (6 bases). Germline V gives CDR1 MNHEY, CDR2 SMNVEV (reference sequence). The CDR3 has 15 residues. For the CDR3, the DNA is TGTGTCAGCAGTTTAGAGGGGGGGCCGGGCACTGAAGCTTTCTTT. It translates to CVSSLEGGPGTEAFF.

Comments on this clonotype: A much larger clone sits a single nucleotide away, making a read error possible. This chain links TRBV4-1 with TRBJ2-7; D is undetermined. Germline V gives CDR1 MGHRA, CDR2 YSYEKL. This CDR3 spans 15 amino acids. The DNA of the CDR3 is TGCGCCAGCAGCCAAGTTTTCGTCTGGAACTACGAGCGGTACTTC. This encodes CASSQVFVWNYERYF.

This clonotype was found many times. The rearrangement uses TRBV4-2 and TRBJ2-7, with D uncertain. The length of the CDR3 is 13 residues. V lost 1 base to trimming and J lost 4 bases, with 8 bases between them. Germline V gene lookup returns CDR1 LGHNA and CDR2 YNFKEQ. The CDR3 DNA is TGTGCCAGCAGCCAAGCGTTGGAATACGAGCAGTACTTC. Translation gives CASSQALEYEQYF.

This CDR3 is CASSSPGAGIHEQFF. In DNA form, the CDR3 reads TGTGCCAGCAGTTCCCCCGGGGCGGGAATCCATGAGCAGTTCTTC. The chain employs TRBV28 and TRBJ2-1, with D possibly matching TRBD2 (6 bases). V was clipped by 4 bases and J by 8 bases, with 18 bases between them. This CDR3 contains 15 residues. From germline, CDR1 is MDHEN and CDR2 SYDVKM.

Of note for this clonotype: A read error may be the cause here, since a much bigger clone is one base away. Here the CDR3 reads CAIRGPIDNERYF. The CDR3 nucleotides read TGTGCCATCAGAGGGCCTATAGACAATGAGCGGTACTTC. This sequence joins TRBV10-3 and TRBJ2-5, with D hard to call. The germline V gene encodes CDR1 ENHRY and CDR2 SYGVKD. The CDR3 runs to 13 residues. Trimming pared 6 bases from V and 13 bases from J, leaving 21 bases between.

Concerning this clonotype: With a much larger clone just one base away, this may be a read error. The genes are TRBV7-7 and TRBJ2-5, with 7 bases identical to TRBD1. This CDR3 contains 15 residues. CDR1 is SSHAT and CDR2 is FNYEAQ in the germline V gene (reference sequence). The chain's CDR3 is CASNPSRGDRETQYF. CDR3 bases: TGTGCTAGCAACCCAAGCCGTGGGGACAGAGAGACCCAGTACTTC.

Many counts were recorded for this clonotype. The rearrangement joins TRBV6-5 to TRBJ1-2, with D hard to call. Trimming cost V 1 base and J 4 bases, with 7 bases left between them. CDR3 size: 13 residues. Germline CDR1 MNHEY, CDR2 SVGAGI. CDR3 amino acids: CASSYLAGYGYTF. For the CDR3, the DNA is TGTGCCAGCAGTTACTTGGCTGGCTATGGCTACACCTTC.

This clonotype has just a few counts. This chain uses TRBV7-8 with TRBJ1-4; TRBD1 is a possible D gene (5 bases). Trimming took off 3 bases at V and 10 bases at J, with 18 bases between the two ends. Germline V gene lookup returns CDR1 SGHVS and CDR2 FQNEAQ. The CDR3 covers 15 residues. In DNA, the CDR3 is TGTGCCAGCAGCTTTTTTCCCCCCGGTCAGGGAAAACTGTTTTTT. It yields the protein CASSFFPPGQGKLFF.

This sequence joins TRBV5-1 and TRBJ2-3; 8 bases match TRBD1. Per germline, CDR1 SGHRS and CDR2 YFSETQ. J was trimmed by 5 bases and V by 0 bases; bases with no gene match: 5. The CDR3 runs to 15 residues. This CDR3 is CASSLGRGQGDTQYF. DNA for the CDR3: TGCGCCAGCAGCTTGGGCAGGGGGCAAGGAGATACGCAGTATTTT.